The rows below give T cell receptor beta chains drawn from one sample of a study of Ad26.COV2.S vaccination and SARS-CoV-2 variants. Some clones are missing from TCRdb's copy, which holds only in-frame ones; the method was immunoSEQ multiplex PCR. The repertoire holds fewer than 600,000 clones, roughly nine tenths seen once, with 1.5% to 2% in the top ten. The sample was peripheral blood, taken in a trial of Ad26.COV2.S vaccine versus placebo. The origin of the receptors is a person aged 18-65 years who received the Ad26.COV2.S COVID-19 vaccine or a placebo. The CDR3 runs from the conserved cysteine through the conserved F or W. D genes are given only for firm matches. Expanded clones get a size class; other rows say once, few or many, or leave the size out.

>-|-|TRBV9|TRBJ1-1
CASSVAGVNTEAFF
TGTGCCAGCAGCGTAGCAGGGGTGAACACTGAAGCTTTCTTT
>-|once|TRBV9|TRBJ1-1
CASSPQGLDTEAFF
TGTGCCAGCAGCCCACAGGGCCTAGACACTGAAGCTTTCTTT
>-|-|TRBV10-2|TRBJ2-7
CASSDAGAYEQYF
TGCGCCAGCAGTGACGCAGGTGCCTACGAGCAGTACTTC
>TRBD2|-|TRBV9|TRBJ2-7
CASSVTSGSYEQYF
TGTGCCAGCAGCGTTACTAGCGGGAGTTACGAGCAGTACTTC
>TRBD1|-|TRBV19|TRBJ1-4
CASSSDRVAANEKLFF
TGTGCCAGTAGCTCGGACAGGGTGGCTGCTAATGAAAAACTGTTTTTT
>TRBD1|-|TRBV2|TRBJ2-7
CASRRDRGSYEQYF
TGTGCCAGCAGAAGGGACAGGGGTTCCTACGAGCAGTACTTC
>TRBD1|-|TRBV10-3|TRBJ2-7
CAISDRGLYEQYF
TGTGCCATCAGTGACAGGGGGCTATACGAGCAGTACTTC
>TRBD2|-|TRBV6-5|TRBJ2-5
CASTTSTSGETQYF
TGTGCCAGCACTACTTCGACTAGCGGAGAGACCCAGTACTTC
>-|-|TRBV30|TRBJ2-7
CAWSGQVGYEQYF
TGTGCCTGGAGTGGACAGGTCGGGTACGAGCAGTACTTC
>-|-|TRBV28|TRBJ1-1
CASSPPGTGDSEAFF
TGTGCCAGCAGTCCTCCCGGGACTGGGGACTCTGAAGCTTTCTTT
>TRBD1|-|TRBV6-6|TRBJ2-7
CASRAGTGDEQYF
TGTGCCAGCAGGGCCGGGACAGGTGACGAGCAGTACTTC
>-|-|TRBV6-6|TRBJ1-5
CASSYSRGYSNQPQHF
TGTGCCAGCAGTTACTCCAGGGGCTATAGCAATCAGCCCCAGCATTTT
>-|once|TRBV3-1/TRBV3-2|TRBJ2-5
CASSQGYPAASQETQYF
TGTGCCAGCAGCCAAGGCTATCCAGCGGCGTCCCAAGAGACCCAGTACTTC
>-|-|TRBV6-2/TRBV6-3|TRBJ1-2
CASSYLAQGDDGYTF
TGTGCCAGCAGTTACCTCGCCCAGGGCGACGATGGCTACACCTTC
>-|-|TRBV9|TRBJ2-1
CASSVATGGAGGSPNEQFF
TGTGCCAGCAGCGTAGCTACAGGGGGCGCGGGAGGTTCGCCCAATGAGCAGTTCTTC
>-|-|TRBV19|TRBJ1-5
CASSMGTYQPQHF
TGTGCCAGTAGTATGGGCACATATCAGCCCCAGCATTTT
>-|-|TRBV5-1|TRBJ2-2
CASSWSRSREELFF
TGCGCCAGCAGCTGGTCCAGGTCCCGGGAGGAGCTGTTTTTT
>-|-|TRBV3-1/TRBV3-2|TRBJ1-6
CASSHQGKNSPLHF
TGTGCCAGCAGCCACCAGGGTAAAAATTCACCCCTCCACTTT
>-|-|TRBV12-3/TRBV12-4|TRBJ2-7
CASSRDTTYEQYF
TGTGCCAGCAGCCGAGACACTACCTACGAGCAGTACTTC
>-|once|TRBV19|TRBJ1-2
CASSFRTVNYGYTF
TGTGCCAGTAGTTTCAGAACCGTTAACTATGGCTACACCTTC
>TRBD1|-|TRBV27|TRBJ2-2
CASSRDRGQGTGELFF
TGTGCCAGCAGTCGGGACAGAGGGCAGGGGACCGGGGAGCTGTTTTTT
>TRBD1|-|TRBV28|TRBJ2-7
CASKWDRVYEQYF
TGTGCCAGCAAATGGGACAGGGTCTACGAGCAGTACTTC
>TRBD2|-|TRBV15|TRBJ2-1
CATSRAGTRLNNEQFF
TGTGCCACCAGCAGAGCGGGGACTAGATTGAACAATGAGCAGTTCTTC
>TRBD2|-|TRBV3-1/TRBV3-2|TRBJ2-7
CASSLTSGSYEQYF
TGTGCCAGCAGCCTTACTAGCGGGAGCTACGAGCAGTACTTC
>-|-|TRBV9|TRBJ2-5
CASSQTPVSYQETQYF
TGTGCCAGCAGCCAAACCCCAGTGAGTTACCAAGAGACCCAGTACTTC
>-|once|TRBV5-4|TRBJ2-3
CASSLWPGTDTQYF
TGTGCCAGCAGCTTATGGCCCGGGACAGATACGCAGTATTTT
>-|-|TRBV2|TRBJ1-3
CASNLGNGNTIYF
TGTGCCAGCAATTTGGGAAATGGAAACACCATATATTTT